Below are 15 T cell receptor beta chains sequenced from a single sample in a study of T cell repertoires in aging, cancer and after chemotherapy (dated by TCRdb to between 2018 and 2021). The sequencer listed for this sample is Illumina MiSeq. Rearranged TRB sequences spanning V, D and J segments were amplified by multiplex touch-down PCR using a mixed TRB-A/B primer pool. TCRdb reanalyzed the raw reads on its own, using fastp at Q25 for trimming and MiXCR for clone calling, and kept in-frame beta chains. Rows matching on CDR3 protein sequence are summarized as one entry with the most common DNA and genes. The sample table holds more than 2,000 distinct CDR3 sequences, of which 33% were seen once. Together, the top ten hold around 70% of the sample. Instead of sorted cells or RNA, genomic DNA extracted from peripheral blood served as the source for amplifying TCR beta rearrangements. Specimen: blood. Every receptor here comes from a human donor with a solid tumor.

This clonotype is labeled as medium-sized (0.01 to 0.1%). The chain couples TRBV19 to TRBJ1-1, with 8 bases lining up with TRBD1. CDR1 and CDR2 (germline): LNHDA, SQIVND (reference sequence). The CDR3 runs 13 residues. V trimming: 7 bases; J trimming: 7 bases; junction bases outside the gene matches: 8. Written as DNA, the CDR3 is TGTGCCAGTACCCCGACAGGGGTCGGTGAAGCTTTCTTT. Protein product: CASTPTGVGEAFF.

The V gene is TRBV11-3, the J gene TRBJ2-5, with 8 bases that match TRBD2. The germline CDR1 and CDR2 sequences are SGHNT and YENEEA. J lost 5 bases, V lost 3 bases, and 8 bases had no gene match. The CDR3 is 15 residues long. CDR3 region: CASSFDGGGGETQYF. CDR3 coding DNA: TGTGCCAGCAGCTTTGACGGGGGGGGAGGGGAGACCCAGTACTTC.

V usage is TRBV6-2 or TRBV6-3 and J usage is TRBJ2-7; a weak D match, TRBD2 (6 bases). The V end was cut by 2 bases, the J end by 2 bases, with 10 bases between. The CDR3 loop spans 14 amino acids. Germline V gene data show CDR1 as MNHEY and CDR2 as SVGEGT. CDR3 protein: CASSYMRGPYEQYF. CDR3 bases: TGTGCCAGCAGTTACATGCGGGGACCCTACGAGCAGTACTTC.

V usage is TRBV15 and J usage is TRBJ2-1, with D possibly being TRBD2 (5 bases). Germline loops: CDR1 LNHNV, CDR2 YYDKDF (reference sequence). The CDR3 has 14 amino acids. V lost 8 bases, J lost 0 bases, and 11 bases lay in between. The CDR3 here is CATGLFSSYNEQFF. CDR3 nucleotide sequence: TGTGCCACCGGACTTTTCAGCTCCTACAATGAGCAGTTCTTC.

This clonotype was seen a handful of times. This chain links TRBV14 with TRBJ2-3; 9 bases agree with TRBD2. The CDR3 consists of 16 residues. From germline, CDR1 is SGHDN and CDR2 FVKESK. Trimming cost V 4 bases and J 6 bases; bases outside gene matches: 11. CDR3 amino acids: CASSRGVAGVQDTQYF. Written as DNA, the CDR3 is TGTGCCAGCAGCCGTGGGGTAGCGGGAGTTCAGGATACGCAGTATTTT.

J is TRBJ1-2 and V is TRBV24-1; perhaps TRBD1 as D (5 bases). The CDR3 spans 15 residues. V lost 2 bases to trimming and J lost 5 bases, with 14 bases between them. Per the germline V gene, CDR1 is KGHDR and CDR2 is SFDVKD. The CDR3 reads CATSDSAGTLYGYTF. The CDR3 DNA sequence: TGTGCCACCAGTGATTCGGCAGGGACTTTATATGGCTACACCTTC.

Concerning this clonotype: With a much larger clone just one base away, this may be a read error. The rearrangement joins TRBV29-1 to TRBJ2-7; D is undetermined. V lost 6 bases and J 2 bases, leaving 11 bases between the germline ends. Germline V gene data show CDR1 as SQVTM and CDR2 as ANQGSEA. The CDR3 length is 12 residues. CDR3 in amino acids: CSVQTVAYEQYF. Written as DNA, the CDR3 is TGCAGCGTCCAGACTGTGGCCTACGAGCAGTACTTC.

V gene TRBV7-6 combines with J gene TRBJ2-2; the D gene is possibly TRBD2 (5 bases). Germline CDR1 SGHVS, CDR2 FNYEAQ. Deletions cut 1 base from V and 6 bases from J, with 9 bases between. The CDR3 has 14 residues. CDR3 region: CASSLGQEAGELFF. CDR3 DNA sequence: TGTGCCAGCAGCTTAGGTCAGGAGGCCGGGGAGCTGTTTTTT.

This clonotype occurred a few times. The V call is TRBV6-5, the J call TRBJ1-1, with a tentative D call TRBD1 (6 bases). CDR1 and CDR2 from the germline V gene are MNHEY and SVGAGI. V was shortened by 6 bases and J by 1 base, with 18 bases between the two germline ends. This CDR3 has 16 amino acids. For the CDR3, the DNA is TGTGCCAGCAGCCGGACTAGCGGGGGGGCGAACACTGAAGCTTTCTTT. Translation: CASSRTSGGANTEAFF.

By share, this clonotype counts as medium-sized. V usage is TRBV6-2 or TRBV6-3 and J usage is TRBJ2-3; D might be TRBD2 (5 bases). Looked up from germline, CDR1 is MNHEY and CDR2 is SVGEGT. CDR3 length: 16 amino acids. Trimming removed 6 bases at V and 2 bases at J, with 18 bases between. The CDR3 region is CASRKMGSAYTDTQYF. CDR3 nucleotides: TGTGCCAGCAGAAAAATGGGGAGTGCGTACACAGATACGCAGTATTTT.

This clonotype was observed a few times. The J gene is TRBJ2-5, the V gene TRBV6-2 or TRBV6-3; tentative D call: TRBD1 (5 bases). The CDR3 length is 16 residues. CDR1 is MNHEY and CDR2 is SVGEGT in the germline V gene. V was shortened by 0 bases and J by 1 base, with 12 bases between the two germline ends. The CDR3 reads CASSYSKQESQETQYF. CDR3 DNA: TGTGCCAGCAGTTACTCGAAACAGGAGAGCCAAGAGACCCAGTACTTC.

The V call is TRBV7-2, the J call TRBJ1-1, with D hard to call. CDR1 is SGHTA and CDR2 is FQGNSA in the germline V gene. The V and J ends lost 4 bases and 4 bases respectively, with 13 bases between them. This CDR3 is built from 14 residues. DNA of the CDR3: TGTGCCAGCAGCTCCACCGGGTGGGGCACTGAAGCTTTCTTT. It yields the protein CASSSTGWGTEAFF.

In its sample, this clonotype ranks as large. The chain combines TRBV29-1 with TRBJ2-3; 14 bases are a match to TRBD2. CDR3 size: 14 residues. Germline V CDR1 and CDR2: SQVTM, ANQGSEA. After removal of 6 bases from V and 4 bases from J, the junction contained 3 bases not matched to a gene. The CDR3 nucleotides read TGCAGCGTCGGGGGACTAGCGGGGGCAGATACGCAGTATTTT. Translation: CSVGGLAGADTQYF.

Relative to its sample, this clonotype is medium-sized (0.01 to 0.1%). J is TRBJ2-3 and V is TRBV19; D not resolved. This CDR3 has 10 amino acids. Germline V gene lookup returns CDR1 LNHDA and CDR2 SQIVND (reference sequence). V lost 11 bases and J lost 6, with 9 bases in between. The CDR3 loop reads CAGDRDTQYF. CDR3 nucleotides: TGTGCCGGTGATCGGGATACGCAGTATTTT.

By proportion, this clonotype is medium-sized. The V and J genes are TRBV6-2 or TRBV6-3 and TRBJ1-6, with D unclear. The CDR3 is made up of 15 amino acids. V lost 0 bases and J 4 bases, leaving 7 bases between the germline ends. CDR1 and CDR2 (germline): MNHEY, SVGEGT. CDR3 nucleotide sequence: TGTGCCAGCAGTTACTCGGTGGGATATAATTCACCCCTCCACTTT. Translated, it gives CASSYSVGYNSPLHF.